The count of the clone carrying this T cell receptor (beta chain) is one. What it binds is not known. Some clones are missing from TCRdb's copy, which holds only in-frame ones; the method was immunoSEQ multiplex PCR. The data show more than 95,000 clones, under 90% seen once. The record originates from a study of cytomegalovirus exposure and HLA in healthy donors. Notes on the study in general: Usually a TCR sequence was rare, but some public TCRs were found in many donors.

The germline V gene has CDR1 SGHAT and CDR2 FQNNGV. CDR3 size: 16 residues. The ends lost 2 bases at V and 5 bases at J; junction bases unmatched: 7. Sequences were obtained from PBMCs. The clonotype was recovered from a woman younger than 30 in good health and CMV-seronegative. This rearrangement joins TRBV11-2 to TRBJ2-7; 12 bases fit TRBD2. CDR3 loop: CASSLSSLAGGDEQYF. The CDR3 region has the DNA TGTGCCAGCAGCTTAAGTAGTCTAGCGGGAGGGGACGAGCAGTACTTC.